Listed below are T cell receptor beta chains from one sample, sequenced in a study of blood T cells in healthy people across ages. TCRdb fed the 5' RACE reads into MiXCR, producing one record per CDR3 protein. Of about 1 million distinct CDR3 sequences in the sample, around 25% were seen once. These data were likewise used in another study, on T cells of mothers and their children.

The specimen was blood. These receptors were obtained from a girl aged 2-9 years in good health. Each CDR3 is given with its conserved first and last residue. D genes are given only for firm matches. Where a row states a size, it is once, few, many or the class of an expanded clone; other rows omit it.

TRBV10-2	TRBD1	few	TRBJ1-1	CASMGQIDTEAFF	TGCGCCAGCATGGGACAGATAGACACTGAAGCTTTCTTT
TRBV29-1	.	.	TRBJ2-3	CSVEWDTQYF	TGCAGCGTTGAATGGGATACGCAGTATTTT
TRBV11-2	.	few	TRBJ1-1	CASSLRDTLTTFF	TGTGCCAGCAGCCTCCGGGACACCCTGACGACTTTCTTT
TRBV5-6	.	.	TRBJ2-5	CASSYHGREETQYF	TGTGCCAGCAGCTACCACGGGAGAGAAGAGACCCAGTACTTC
TRBV28	TRBD1	.	TRBJ2-7	CASSGTTGASYEQYF	TGTGCCAGCAGTGGTACTACAGGGGCCTCCTACGAGCAGTACTTC
TRBV20-1	TRBD2	few	TRBJ2-5	CSARLAGTAVQQYF	TGCAGTGCTAGACTAGCGGGGACTGCCGTCCAGCAGTACTTC
TRBV28	TRBD2	few	TRBJ2-7	CASRGKPGLAYYEQYF	TGTGCCAGCAGGGGAAAACCGGGACTAGCGTACTACGAGCAGTACTTC
TRBV14	.	.	TRBJ1-6	CASSQDLSSPLHF	TGTGCCAGCAGCCAAGATCTAAGCTCACCCCTCCACTTT
TRBV5-1	TRBD2	.	TRBJ2-3	CASSSIAGDTQYF	TGCGCCAGCTCGTCCATAGCGGGAGATACGCAGTATTTT
TRBV3-1	.	few	TRBJ1-1	CASSQEQMNTEAFF	TGTGCCAGCAGCCAGGAACAGATGAACACTGAAGCTTTCTTT
TRBV15	.	few	TRBJ2-5	CATSRENRAETQYF	TGTGCCACCAGCAGAGAAAACAGGGCGGAGACCCAGTACTTC
TRBV4-2	.	.	TRBJ2-1	CASSQVWGNNEQFF	TGTGCCAGCAGCCAAGTTTGGGGGAACAATGAGCAGTTCTTC